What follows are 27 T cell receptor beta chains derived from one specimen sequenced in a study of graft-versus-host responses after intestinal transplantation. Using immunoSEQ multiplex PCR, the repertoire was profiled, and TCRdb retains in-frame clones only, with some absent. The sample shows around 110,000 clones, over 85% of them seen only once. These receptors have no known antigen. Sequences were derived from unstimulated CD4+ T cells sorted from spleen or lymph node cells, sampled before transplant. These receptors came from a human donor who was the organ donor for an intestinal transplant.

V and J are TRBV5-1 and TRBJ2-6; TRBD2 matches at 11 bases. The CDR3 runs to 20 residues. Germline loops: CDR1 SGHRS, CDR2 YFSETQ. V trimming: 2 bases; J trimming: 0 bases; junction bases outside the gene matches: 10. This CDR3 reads CASSFSGLAGLLSGANVLTF. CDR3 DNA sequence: TGCGCCAGCAGCTTTTCCGGACTAGCGGGCTTACTCTCTGGGGCCAACGTCCTGACTTTC.

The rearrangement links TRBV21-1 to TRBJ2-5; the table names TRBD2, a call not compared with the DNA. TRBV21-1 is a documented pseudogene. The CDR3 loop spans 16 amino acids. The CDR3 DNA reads TGTGCCAGCAGCGTAGAATTACTAGCGGGACAAGAGACCCAGTACTTC. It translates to CASSVELLAGQETQYF.

CDR3 coding DNA: TGCGCCAGCAGCCAAGATAACTTCCGCGGGAGGGCCTACACCGGGGAGCTGTTTTTT. It codes for CASSQDNFRGRAYTGELFF. The chain links TRBV4-1 to TRBJ2-2, with TRBD2 matching 9 bases. CDR3 length: 19 residues. Per the germline V gene, CDR1 is MGHRA and CDR2 is YSYEKL. J lost 3 bases, V lost 0 bases, and 11 bases had no gene match.

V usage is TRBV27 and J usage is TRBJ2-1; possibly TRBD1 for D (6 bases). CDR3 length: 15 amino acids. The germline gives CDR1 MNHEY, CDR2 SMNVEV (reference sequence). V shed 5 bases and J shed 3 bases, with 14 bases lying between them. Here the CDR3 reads CASSPTGFGYNEQFF. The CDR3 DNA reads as TGTGCCAGCAGTCCTACAGGGTTTGGCTACAATGAGCAGTTCTTC.

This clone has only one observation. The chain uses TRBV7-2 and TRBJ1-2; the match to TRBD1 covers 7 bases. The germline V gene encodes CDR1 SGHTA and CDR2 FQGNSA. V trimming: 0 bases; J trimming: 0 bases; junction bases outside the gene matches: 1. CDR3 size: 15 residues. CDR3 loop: CASSLAGGSNYGYTF. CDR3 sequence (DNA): TGTGCCAGCAGCTTAGCAGGGGGCTCTAACTATGGCTACACCTTC.

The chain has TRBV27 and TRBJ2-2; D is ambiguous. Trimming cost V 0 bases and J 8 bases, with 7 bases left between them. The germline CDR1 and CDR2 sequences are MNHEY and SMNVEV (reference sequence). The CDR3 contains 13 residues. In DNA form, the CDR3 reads TGTGCCAGCAGTTTATCAGGGTGGGGGGAGCTGTTTTTT. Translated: CASSLSGWGELFF.

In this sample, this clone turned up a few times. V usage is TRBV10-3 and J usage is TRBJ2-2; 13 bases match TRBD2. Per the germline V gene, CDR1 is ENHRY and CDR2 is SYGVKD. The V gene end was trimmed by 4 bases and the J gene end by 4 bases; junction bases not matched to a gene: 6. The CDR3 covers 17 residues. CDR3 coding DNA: TGTGCCATCAGTGGCTGGACTAGCGGGAGTGGCACCGGGGAGCTGTTTTTT. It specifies CAISGWTSGSGTGELFF.

The CDR3 here is CASGKSSTDTQYF. The DNA of the CDR3 is TGTGCCAGCGGAAAGTCTAGCACAGATACGCAGTATTTT. The rearrangement links TRBV7-9 to TRBJ2-3, with D unclear. The V and J ends lost 8 bases and 0 bases respectively, with 9 bases between them. The germline V gene encodes CDR1 SEHNR and CDR2 FQNEAQ (reference sequence). The CDR3 contains 13 residues.

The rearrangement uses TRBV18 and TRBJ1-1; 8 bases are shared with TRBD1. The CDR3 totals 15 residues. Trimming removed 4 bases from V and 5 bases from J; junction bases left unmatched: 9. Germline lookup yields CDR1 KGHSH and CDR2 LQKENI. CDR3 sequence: CASSRDTTGGTEAFF. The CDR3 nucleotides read TGTGCCAGCTCACGGGATACTACAGGGGGAACTGAAGCTTTCTTT.

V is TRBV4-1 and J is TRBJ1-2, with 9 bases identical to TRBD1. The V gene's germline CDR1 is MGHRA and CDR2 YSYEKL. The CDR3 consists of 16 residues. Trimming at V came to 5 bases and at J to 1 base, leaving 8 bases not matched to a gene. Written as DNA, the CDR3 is TGCGCCAGCAGCGGGGCCCAGGGACAGGGTAACTATGGCTACACCTTC. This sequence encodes CASSGAQGQGNYGYTF.

This chain's CDR3 is CASSSRLAGVNEQFF. For the CDR3, the DNA is TGCGCCAGCAGCTCTCGACTAGCGGGAGTCAATGAGCAGTTCTTC. This chain uses TRBV5-1 with TRBJ2-1; 12 nucleotides match TRBD2. The CDR3 runs to 15 residues. Trimming took 3 bases from V and 6 from J; bases not matched to a gene: 4. CDR1 SGHRS and CDR2 YFSETQ come from the germline V gene.

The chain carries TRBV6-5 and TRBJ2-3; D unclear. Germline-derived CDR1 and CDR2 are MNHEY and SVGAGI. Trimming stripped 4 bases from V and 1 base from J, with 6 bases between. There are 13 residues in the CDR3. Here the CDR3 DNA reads TGTGCCAGCAGTTTCGTGGGCACAGATACGCAGTATTTT. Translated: CASSFVGTDTQYF.

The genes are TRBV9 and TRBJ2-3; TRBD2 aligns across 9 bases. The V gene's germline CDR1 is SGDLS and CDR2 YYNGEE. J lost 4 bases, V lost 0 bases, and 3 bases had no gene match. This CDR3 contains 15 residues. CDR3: CASSVVAGVPDTQYF. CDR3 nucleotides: TGTGCCAGCAGCGTAGTAGCGGGAGTCCCAGATACGCAGTATTTT.

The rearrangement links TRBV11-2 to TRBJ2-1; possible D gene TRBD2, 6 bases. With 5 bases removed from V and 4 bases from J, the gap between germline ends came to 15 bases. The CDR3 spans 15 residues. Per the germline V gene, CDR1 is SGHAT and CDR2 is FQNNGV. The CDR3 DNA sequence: TGTGCCAGCAGCGTTTCCGGGACTCAGTACAATGAGCAGTTCTTC. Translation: CASSVSGTQYNEQFF.

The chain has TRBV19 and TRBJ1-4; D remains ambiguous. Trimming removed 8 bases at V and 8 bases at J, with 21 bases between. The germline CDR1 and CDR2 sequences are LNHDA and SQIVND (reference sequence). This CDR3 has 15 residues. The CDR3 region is CASSDTVGSEEKLFF. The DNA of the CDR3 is TGTGCCAGTTCAGACACTGTGGGGTCGGAGGAAAAACTGTTTTTT. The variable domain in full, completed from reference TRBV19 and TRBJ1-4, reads DGGITQSPKYLFRKEGQNVTLSCEQNLNHDAMYWYRQDPGQGLRLIYYSQIVNDFQKGDIAEGYSVSREKKESFPLTVTSAQKNPTAFYLCASSDTVGSEEKLFFGSGTQLSVL.

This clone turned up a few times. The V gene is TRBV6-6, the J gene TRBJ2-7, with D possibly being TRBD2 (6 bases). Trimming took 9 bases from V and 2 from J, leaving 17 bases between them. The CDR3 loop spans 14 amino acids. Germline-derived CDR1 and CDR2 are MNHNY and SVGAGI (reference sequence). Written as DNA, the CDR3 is TGTGCCAGTAACCGGGGCCCGGGGGCCTACGAGCAGTACTTC. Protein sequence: CASNRGPGAYEQYF.

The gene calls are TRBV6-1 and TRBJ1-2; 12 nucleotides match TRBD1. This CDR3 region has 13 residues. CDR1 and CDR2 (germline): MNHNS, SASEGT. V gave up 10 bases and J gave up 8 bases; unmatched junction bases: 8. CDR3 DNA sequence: TGTGCCACCGGGACAGGGGGCGTCGAGGGCTACACCTTC. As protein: CATGTGGVEGYTF.

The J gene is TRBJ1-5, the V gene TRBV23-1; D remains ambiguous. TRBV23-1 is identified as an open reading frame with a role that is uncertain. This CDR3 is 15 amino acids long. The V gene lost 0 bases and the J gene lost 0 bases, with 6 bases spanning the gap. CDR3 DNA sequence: TGCGCCAGCAGTCAATCCACAATTAGCAATCAGCCCCAGCATTTT. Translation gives CASSQSTISNQPQHF.

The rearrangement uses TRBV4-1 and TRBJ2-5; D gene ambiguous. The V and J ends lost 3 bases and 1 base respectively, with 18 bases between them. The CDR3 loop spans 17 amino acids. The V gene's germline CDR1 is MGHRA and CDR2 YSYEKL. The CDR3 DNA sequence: TGCGCCAGCAGCCACCATGGACCGAGCCTCTTCCAAGAGACCCAGTACTTC. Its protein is CASSHHGPSLFQETQYF.

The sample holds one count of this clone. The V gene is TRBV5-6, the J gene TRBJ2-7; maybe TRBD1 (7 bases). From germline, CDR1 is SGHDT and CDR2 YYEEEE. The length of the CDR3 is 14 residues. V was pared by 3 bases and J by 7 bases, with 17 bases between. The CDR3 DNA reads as TGTGCCAGCAGCTCCCAGGGGGGACTTCGTGAGCAGTACTTC. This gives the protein CASSSQGGLREQYF.

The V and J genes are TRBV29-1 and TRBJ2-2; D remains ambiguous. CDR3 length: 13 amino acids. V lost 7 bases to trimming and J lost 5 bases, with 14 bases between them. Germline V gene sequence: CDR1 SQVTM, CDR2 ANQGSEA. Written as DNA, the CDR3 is TGCAGCGCCCGCCGAGTCGGGACCGGGGAGCTGTTTTTT. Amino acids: CSARRVGTGELFF.

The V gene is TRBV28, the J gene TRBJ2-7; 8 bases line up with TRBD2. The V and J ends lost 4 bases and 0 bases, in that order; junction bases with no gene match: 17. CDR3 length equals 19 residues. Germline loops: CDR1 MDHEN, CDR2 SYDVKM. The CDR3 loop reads CASSSNKGWGTRASYEQYF. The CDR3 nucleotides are TGTGCCAGCAGTTCAAACAAAGGTTGGGGGACTAGGGCCTCCTACGAGCAGTACTTC.

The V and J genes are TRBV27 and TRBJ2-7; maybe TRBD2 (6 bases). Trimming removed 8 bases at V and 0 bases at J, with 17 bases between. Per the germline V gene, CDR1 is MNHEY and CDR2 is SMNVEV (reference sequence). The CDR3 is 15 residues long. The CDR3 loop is CASVRVGGGSYEQYF. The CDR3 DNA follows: TGTGCCAGCGTCAGGGTGGGAGGAGGCTCCTACGAGCAGTACTTC.

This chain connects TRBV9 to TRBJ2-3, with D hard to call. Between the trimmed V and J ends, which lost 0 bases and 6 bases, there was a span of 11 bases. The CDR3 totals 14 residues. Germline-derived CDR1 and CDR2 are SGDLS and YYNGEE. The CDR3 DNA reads TGTGCCAGCAGCGTAGGCTCCCCCTCGGATACGCAGTATTTT. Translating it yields CASSVGSPSDTQYF.

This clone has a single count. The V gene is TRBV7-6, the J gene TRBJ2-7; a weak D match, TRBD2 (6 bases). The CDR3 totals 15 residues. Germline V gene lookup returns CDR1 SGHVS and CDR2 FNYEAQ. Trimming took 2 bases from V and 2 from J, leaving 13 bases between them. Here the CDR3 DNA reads TGTGCCAGCAGCTTATCCGCGGGACCTGCCTACGAGCAGTACTTC. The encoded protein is CASSLSAGPAYEQYF.

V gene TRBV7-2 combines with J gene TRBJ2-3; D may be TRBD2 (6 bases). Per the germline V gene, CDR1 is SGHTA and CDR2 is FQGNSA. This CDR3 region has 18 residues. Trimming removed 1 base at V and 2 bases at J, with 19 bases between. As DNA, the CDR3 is TGTGCCAGCAGCTTAGTCGGAGGGGCTTCCGATGTCACAGATACGCAGTATTTT. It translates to CASSLVGGASDVTDTQYF.

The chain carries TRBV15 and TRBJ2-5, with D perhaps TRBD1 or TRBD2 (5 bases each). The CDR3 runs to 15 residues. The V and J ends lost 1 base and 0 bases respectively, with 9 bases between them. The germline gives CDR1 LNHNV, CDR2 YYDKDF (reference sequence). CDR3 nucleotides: TGTGCCACCAGCAGAGTAGGGGAGTACCAAGAGACCCAGTACTTC. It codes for CATSRVGEYQETQYF.